Presented here are 5 T cell receptor beta chains from one specimen sequenced in a study of shared clonotypes between healthy human individuals. Only CD45RO-negative cells positively selected for CCR7 counted as naive CD8 cells, so terminally differentiated effector memory CD45RA+ cells were excluded. The data were produced by immunoSEQ multiplex PCR, yet TCRdb's version contains in-frame clones alone and is incomplete. Found here are hundreds of thousands of clones, about 96% of them singletons; the top ten hold around 0.1%. Sequenced material: naive CD8+ T cells sorted from blood. The receptors were gathered from a woman in her thirties in good health.

This rearrangement joins TRBV19 to TRBJ2-1; TRBD2 might be the D (6 bases). Germline V gives CDR1 LNHDA, CDR2 SQIVND (reference sequence). The CDR3 has 13 amino acids. V was trimmed by 3 bases and J by 10 bases, leaving 13 bases between them. CDR3 protein: CASSIPGDGEQFF. In DNA, the CDR3 is TGTGCCAGTAGTATCCCGGGAGACGGCGAGCAGTTCTTC.

The rearrangement links TRBV27 to TRBJ1-3; D is undetermined. V lost 2 bases and J 3 bases, leaving 14 bases between the germline ends. The CDR3 is 16 amino acids. Germline-derived CDR1 and CDR2 are MNHEY and SMNVEV (reference sequence). Here the CDR3 reads CASSLRAATYGNTIYF. The CDR3 DNA is TGTGCCAGCAGTTTAAGGGCGGCTACCTATGGAAACACCATATATTTT.

The genes are TRBV29-1 and TRBJ2-1; 13 nucleotides agree with TRBD2. The germline V gene has CDR1 SQVTM and CDR2 ANQGSEA. The junction had 6 bases not matched to a gene; V was cut back by 0 bases and J by 13 bases. The CDR3 contains 14 residues. CDR3: CSVEDLGTSGNQFF. CDR3 DNA: TGCAGCGTTGAAGATCTGGGGACTAGCGGGAATCAGTTCTTC.

V gene TRBV6-6 combines with J gene TRBJ2-7; 9 bases align to TRBD1. CDR1 and CDR2 (germline): MNHNY, SVGAGI (reference sequence). V was clipped by 8 bases and J by 3 bases; unmatched bases: 11. The CDR3 loop spans 15 amino acids. The CDR3 loop is CASGLPDRGSYEQYF. CDR3 in DNA: TGTGCCAGCGGTCTACCCGACAGGGGGAGCTACGAGCAGTACTTC.

This chain links TRBV4-2 with TRBJ1-5; D might be TRBD1 (5 bases). Trimming cost V 1 base and J 7 bases, with 5 bases left between them. The CDR3 runs to 12 residues. Germline CDR1 reads LGHNA; CDR2 reads YNFKEQ. CDR3 DNA sequence: TGTGCCAGCAGCCAAGGGGGGCAGCCCCAGCATTTT. This codes for CASSQGGQPQHF.